This record covers a single T cell receptor beta chain. The antigen this receptor binds is unknown. The sample holds no much larger clone one base away, and base qualities are not on file. These data come from a study of early T cells in non-severe SARS-CoV-2 infection (TCRdb year 2021). For the study in its entirety: Because TCR sequencing relied on bulk RNA taken from unsorted whole blood, pairing of alpha and beta chains was not possible.

A case-control design nested within a healthcare worker cohort in London, UK, was used, with weekly nasopharyngeal swab PCR tests and blood sampling performed. Healthcare workers were recruited during the week of the UK lockdown, between 23 and 31 March 2020, and followed weekly for up to about 15 weeks. Beyond this particular receptor, the publication reports: VDJdb matching was skewed toward anti-spike CD8 responses and likely underestimated virus-specific expansions, missing private and CD4 specificities.

Library preparation used 5' RACE. These reads were obtained on a NextSeq 500. The TCR library protocol attached unique molecular identifiers to individual cDNA molecules to correct for sequencing error and PCR bias. TCR alpha and beta chains were both sequenced, and the abundances of alpha and beta sequences in each sample were closely correlated with each other. The published analysis was carried out like this. Decombinator V4 was used to annotate TCR sequences for V gene, J gene and CDR3. Expanded TCRs were defined as changing significantly between any two time points under a Poisson model with p below 0.0001. TCR abundances were normalised to the total number of TCRs sequenced per sample and expressed as counts per million. VDJdb, accessed on 1 November 2021, was searched for TCRs annotated for CMV, EBV and SARS-CoV-2, and TCRs annotated for more than one antigen were excluded. TCRdb handled the public reads itself, with Q25 trimming in fastp and clone calling in MiXCR, and kept productive beta chains. Every entry covers one CDR3 protein and lists the most common genes and DNA from its rows. In this record, the V and J calls reflect TCRdb's handling and not the investigators' own analysis. For this sample there are around 80,000 distinct CDR3 sequences; over 9.5% appear just once. The top ten constitute around 3.6% of the sample.

This receptor was identified in an adult who was a healthcare worker with PCR-confirmed SARS-CoV-2 infection or an uninfected control (not recorded which). Material: whole blood.

The nucleotide sequence reads TGTGCCAGCAGGAAGGGACAGCCAAACACTGAAGCTTTCTTT. The encoded protein is CASRKGQPNTEAFF. The sequence joins TRBV14 to TRBJ1-1; 7 bases in the junction line up with TRBD1. Trimmed from V: 6 bases; trimmed from J: 2 bases; junction bases lacking a gene match: 6. The cysteine opens and the phenylalanine closes a CDR3 of 14 amino acids. Of all the DNA, just the CDR3 is kept, 42 bases in frame from base 1. Reading the germline V gene gives CDR1 SGHDN and CDR2 FVKESK.